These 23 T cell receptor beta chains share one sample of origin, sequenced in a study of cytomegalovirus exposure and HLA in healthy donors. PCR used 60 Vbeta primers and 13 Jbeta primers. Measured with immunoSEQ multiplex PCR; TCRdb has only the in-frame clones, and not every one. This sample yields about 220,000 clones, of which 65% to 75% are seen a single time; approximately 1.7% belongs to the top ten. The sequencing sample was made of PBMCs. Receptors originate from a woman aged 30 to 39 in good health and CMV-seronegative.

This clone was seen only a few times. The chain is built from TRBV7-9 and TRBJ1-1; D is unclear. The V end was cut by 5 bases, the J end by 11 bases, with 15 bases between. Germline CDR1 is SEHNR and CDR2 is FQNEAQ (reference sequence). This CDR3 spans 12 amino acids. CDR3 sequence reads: CASSRTRVRAFF. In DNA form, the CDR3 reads TGTGCCAGCAGCCGTACTCGAGTGCGGGCTTTCTTT.

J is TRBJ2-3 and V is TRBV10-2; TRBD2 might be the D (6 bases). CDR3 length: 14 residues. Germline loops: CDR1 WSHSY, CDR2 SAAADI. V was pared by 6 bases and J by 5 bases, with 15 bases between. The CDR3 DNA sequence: TGCGCCAGCAGCCTCTCGGACGGGGGAGATACGCAGTATTTT. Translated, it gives CASSLSDGGDTQYF.

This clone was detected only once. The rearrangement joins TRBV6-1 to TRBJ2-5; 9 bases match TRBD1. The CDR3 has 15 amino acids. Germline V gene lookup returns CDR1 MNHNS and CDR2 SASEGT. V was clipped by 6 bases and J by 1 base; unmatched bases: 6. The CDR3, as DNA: TGTGCCAGCAGGACTTTGACAGGGGGCCAAGAGACCCAGTACTTC. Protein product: CASRTLTGGQETQYF.

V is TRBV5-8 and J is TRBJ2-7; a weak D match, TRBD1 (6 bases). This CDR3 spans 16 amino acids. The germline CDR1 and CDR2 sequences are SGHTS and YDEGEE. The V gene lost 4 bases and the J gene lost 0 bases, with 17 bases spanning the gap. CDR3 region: CASSLGQIWGSYEQYF. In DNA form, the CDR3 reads TGTGCCAGCAGCCTCGGACAGATATGGGGCTCCTACGAGCAGTACTTC.

CDR3 residues: CASSDWVATTGELFF. The CDR3 region has the DNA TGTGCCAGCAGTGATTGGGTAGCGACAACCGGGGAGCTGTTTTTT. The J gene is TRBJ2-2, the V gene TRBV6-1, with D possibly being TRBD2 (5 bases). V was cut by 3 bases and J by 5 bases, with 13 bases left in between. Germline CDR1 is MNHNS and CDR2 is SASEGT. The CDR3 sequence is 15 residues long.

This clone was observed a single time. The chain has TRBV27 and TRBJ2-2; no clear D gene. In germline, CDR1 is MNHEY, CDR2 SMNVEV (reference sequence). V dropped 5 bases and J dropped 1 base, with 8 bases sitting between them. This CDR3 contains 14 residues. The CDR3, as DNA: TGTGCCAGCAGTGTAGCCGGGAACACCGGGGAGCTGTTTTTT. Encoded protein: CASSVAGNTGELFF.

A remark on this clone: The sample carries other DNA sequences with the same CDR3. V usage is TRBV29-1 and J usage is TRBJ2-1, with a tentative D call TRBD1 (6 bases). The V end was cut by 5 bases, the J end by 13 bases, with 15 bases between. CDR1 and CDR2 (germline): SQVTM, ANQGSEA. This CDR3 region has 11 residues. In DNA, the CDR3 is TGCAGCGTTTTTACCGGACAGATACAGTTCTTC. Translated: CSVFTGQIQFF.

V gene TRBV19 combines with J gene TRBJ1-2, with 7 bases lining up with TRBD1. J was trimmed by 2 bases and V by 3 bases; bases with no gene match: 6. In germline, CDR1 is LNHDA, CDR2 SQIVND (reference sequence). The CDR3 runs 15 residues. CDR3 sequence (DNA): TGTGCCAGTAGTATCCTTCAGGGGGAGAACTATGGCTACACCTTC. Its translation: CASSILQGENYGYTF.

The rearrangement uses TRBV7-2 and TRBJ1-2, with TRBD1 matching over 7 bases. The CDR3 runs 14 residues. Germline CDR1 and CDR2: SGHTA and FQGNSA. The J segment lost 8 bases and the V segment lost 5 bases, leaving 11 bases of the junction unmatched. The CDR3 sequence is CASSPEGAYVGYTF. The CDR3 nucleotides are TGTGCCAGCAGCCCAGAGGGGGCCTATGTGGGCTACACCTTC.

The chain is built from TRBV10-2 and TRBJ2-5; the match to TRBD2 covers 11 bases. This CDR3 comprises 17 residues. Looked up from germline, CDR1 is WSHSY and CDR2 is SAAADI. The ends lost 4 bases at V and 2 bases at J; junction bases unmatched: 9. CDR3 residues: CASSGGPGLAEQETQYF. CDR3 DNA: TGCGCCAGCAGTGGGGGGCCGGGACTAGCGGAACAAGAGACCCAGTACTTC.

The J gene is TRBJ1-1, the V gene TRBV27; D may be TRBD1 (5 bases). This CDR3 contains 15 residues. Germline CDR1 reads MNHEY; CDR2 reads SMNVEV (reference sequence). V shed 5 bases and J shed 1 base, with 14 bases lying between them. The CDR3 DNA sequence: TGTGCCAGCAGTCGAAGAGACAGCGCGAACACTGAAGCTTTCTTT. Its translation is CASSRRDSANTEAFF.

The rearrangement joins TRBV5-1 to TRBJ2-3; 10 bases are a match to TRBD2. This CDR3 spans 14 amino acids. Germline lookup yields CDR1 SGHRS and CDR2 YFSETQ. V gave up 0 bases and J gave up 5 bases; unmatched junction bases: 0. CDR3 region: CASSLGLAGDTQYF. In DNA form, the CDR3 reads TGCGCCAGCAGCTTGGGACTAGCGGGAGATACGCAGTATTTT.

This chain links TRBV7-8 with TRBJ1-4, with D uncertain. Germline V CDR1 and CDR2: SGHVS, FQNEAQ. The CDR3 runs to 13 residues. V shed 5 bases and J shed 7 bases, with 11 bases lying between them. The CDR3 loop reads CASSLTAGEKLFF. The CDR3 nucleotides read TGTGCCAGCAGCCTAACCGCTGGTGAAAAACTGTTTTTT.

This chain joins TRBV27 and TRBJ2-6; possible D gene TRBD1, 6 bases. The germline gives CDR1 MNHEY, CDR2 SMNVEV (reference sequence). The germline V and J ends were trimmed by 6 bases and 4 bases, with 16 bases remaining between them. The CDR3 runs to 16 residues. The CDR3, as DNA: TGTGCCAGCAGCCAGGACAGCCTGGCCGGGGCCAACGTCCTGACTTTC. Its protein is CASSQDSLAGANVLTF.

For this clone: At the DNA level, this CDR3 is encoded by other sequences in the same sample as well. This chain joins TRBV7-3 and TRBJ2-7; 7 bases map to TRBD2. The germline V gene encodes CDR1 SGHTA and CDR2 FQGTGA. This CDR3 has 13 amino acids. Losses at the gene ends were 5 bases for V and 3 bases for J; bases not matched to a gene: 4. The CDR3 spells CASSPGGGYEQYF. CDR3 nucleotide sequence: TGTGCCAGCAGCCCTGGGGGGGGCTACGAGCAGTACTTC.

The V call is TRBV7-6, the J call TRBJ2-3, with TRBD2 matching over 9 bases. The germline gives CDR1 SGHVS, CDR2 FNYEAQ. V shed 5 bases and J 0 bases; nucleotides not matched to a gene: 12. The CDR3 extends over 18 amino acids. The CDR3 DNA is TGTGCCAGCAGCCCGAGCAGACTAGCGGCAACTAGCACAGATACGCAGTATTTT. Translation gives CASSPSRLAATSTDTQYF.

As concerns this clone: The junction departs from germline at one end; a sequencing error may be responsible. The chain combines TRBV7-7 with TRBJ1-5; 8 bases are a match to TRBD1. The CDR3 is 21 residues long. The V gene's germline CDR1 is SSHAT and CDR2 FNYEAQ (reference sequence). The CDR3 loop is CASSLGARGREDRVKNQPQHF. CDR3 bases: TGTGCTAGCAGCTTGGGGGCCAGGGGTAGAGAGGACAGGGTGAAGAATCAGCCCCAGCATTTT.

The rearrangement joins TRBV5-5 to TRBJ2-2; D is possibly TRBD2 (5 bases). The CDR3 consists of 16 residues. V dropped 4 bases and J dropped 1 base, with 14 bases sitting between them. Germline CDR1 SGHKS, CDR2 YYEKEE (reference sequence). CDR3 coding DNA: TGTGCCAGCAGCCTAAGAGGGTCTGTGAACACCGGGGAGCTGTTTTTT. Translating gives CASSLRGSVNTGELFF.

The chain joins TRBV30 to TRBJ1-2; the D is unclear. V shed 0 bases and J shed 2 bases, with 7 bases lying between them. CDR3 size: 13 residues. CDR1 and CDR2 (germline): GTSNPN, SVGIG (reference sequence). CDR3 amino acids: CAWSVRTNYGYTF. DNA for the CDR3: TGTGCCTGGAGTGTAAGAACAAACTATGGCTACACCTTC.

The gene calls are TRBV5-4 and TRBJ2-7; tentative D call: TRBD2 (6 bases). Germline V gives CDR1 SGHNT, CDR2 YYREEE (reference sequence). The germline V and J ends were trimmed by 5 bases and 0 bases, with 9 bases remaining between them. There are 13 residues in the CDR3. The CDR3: CASSAGTSYEQYF. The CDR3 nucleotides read TGTGCCAGCAGTGCGGGGACCTCCTACGAGCAGTACTTC.

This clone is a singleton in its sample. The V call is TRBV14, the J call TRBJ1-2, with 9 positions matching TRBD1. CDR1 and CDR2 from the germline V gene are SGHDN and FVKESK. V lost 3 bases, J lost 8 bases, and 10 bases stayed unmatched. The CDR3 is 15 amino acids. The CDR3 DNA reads TGTGCCAGCAGCCAGGACTCGACAGGGGGAAGGGGCTACACCTTC. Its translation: CASSQDSTGGRGYTF.

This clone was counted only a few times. CDR3 nucleotides: TGCGCCAGCAGAGGGGATGGCTTCTCTAGCACAGATACGCAGTATTTT. Its protein is CASRGDGFSSTDTQYF. The chain is built from TRBV4-3 and TRBJ2-3; TRBD1 might be the D (5 bases). The V end lost 6 bases, the J end lost 0 bases, and 16 bases lay between the germline ends. The CDR3 has 16 residues. The germline V gene has CDR1 LGHNA and CDR2 YSLEER.

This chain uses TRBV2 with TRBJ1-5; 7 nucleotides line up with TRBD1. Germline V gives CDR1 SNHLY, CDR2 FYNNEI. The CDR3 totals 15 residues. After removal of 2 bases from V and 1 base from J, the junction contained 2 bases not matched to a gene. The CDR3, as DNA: TGTGCCAGCAGTGAACAGGGGGTAAGCAATCAGCCCCAGCATTTT. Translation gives CASSEQGVSNQPQHF.